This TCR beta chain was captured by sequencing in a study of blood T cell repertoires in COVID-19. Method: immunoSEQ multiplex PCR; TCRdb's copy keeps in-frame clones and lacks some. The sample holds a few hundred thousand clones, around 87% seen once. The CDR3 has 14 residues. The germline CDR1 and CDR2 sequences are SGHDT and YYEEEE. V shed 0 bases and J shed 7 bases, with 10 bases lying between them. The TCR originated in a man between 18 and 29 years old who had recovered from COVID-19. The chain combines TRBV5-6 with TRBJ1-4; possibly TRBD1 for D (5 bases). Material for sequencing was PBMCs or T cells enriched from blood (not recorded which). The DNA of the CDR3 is TGTGCCAGCAGCTTGGGGAGCGGGGGTGAAAAACTGTTTTTT. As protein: CASSLGSGGEKLFF.